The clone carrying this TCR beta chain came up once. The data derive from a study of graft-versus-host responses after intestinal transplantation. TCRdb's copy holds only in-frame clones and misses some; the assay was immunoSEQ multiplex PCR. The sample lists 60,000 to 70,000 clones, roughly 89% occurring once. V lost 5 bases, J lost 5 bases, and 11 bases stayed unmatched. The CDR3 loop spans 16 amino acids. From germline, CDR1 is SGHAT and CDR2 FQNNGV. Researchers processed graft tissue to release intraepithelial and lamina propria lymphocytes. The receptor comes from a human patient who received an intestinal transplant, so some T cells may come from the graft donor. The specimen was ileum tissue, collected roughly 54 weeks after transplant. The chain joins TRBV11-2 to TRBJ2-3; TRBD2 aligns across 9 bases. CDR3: CASSLGTGGGGDTQYF. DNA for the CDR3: TGTGCCAGCAGCCTCGGGACTGGCGGGGGGGGAGATACGCAGTATTTT.